The source of this T cell receptor (beta chain) is a study of regulatory T cells in long-lasting Graves disease. From germline, CDR1 is MNHNS and CDR2 SASEGT. J gave up 6 bases and V 8 bases, and 5 bases lay outside the gene matches. There are 13 residues in the CDR3. Time point meaning: newly diagnosed GD, antithyroid drugs for less than 3 months. PBMCs were the source of the RNA used for TCR sequencing. This clonotype was counted a few times. HTBI primers from iRepertoire and Arm-PCR of CDR3 regions yielded the TCR beta libraries. TCRdb reprocessed the multiplex PCR reads via MiXCR and lists one record per CDR3 protein. The repertoire holds about 530,000 distinct CDR3 sequences, with roughly 15% as singletons. This sample was also put to use in a study of T cells in Graves' hyperthyroidism and ophthalmopathy.

J is TRBJ2-3 and V is TRBV6-1; 10 bases are shared with TRBD2. The clonotype was recovered from a middle-aged woman with Graves disease. This specimen was peripheral blood mononuclear cells (PBMCs), taken at new diagnosis, from a patient treated with antithyroid drugs. CDR3 DNA sequence: TGTGCCAGCGAAGCGGGGGGGGGGGATACGCAGTATTTT. Translated: CASEAGGGDTQYF.